These T cell receptor beta chains were read from a single sample in a study of shared clonotypes between healthy human individuals. Here immunoSEQ multiplex PCR was the method, and the copy in TCRdb shows in-frame clones only, minus some. The sample lists hundreds of thousands of clones, roughly 78% occurring once. Source material: memory CD4+ T cells sorted from blood. These receptors all stem from a woman in her twenties or thirties in good health. Both conserved end residues are part of each CDR3.

j_gene	len	v_gene	CDR3aa
TRBJ2-2	18	TRBV28	CASSSQGLAGVGSGELFF
TRBJ2-3	14	TRBV18	CASSLTGVTDTQYF
TRBJ1-2	14	TRBV9	CASSAPDNAYGYTF
TRBJ2-7	15	TRBV6-1	CASSPAGRGSYEQYF
TRBJ2-5	14	TRBV11-2	CASSYSDRQETQYF
TRBJ1-5	13	TRBV10-2	CASSVQANQPQHF
TRBJ1-1	15	TRBV5-1	CASRIQDGGAAEAFF
TRBJ2-7	13	TRBV18	CASSSGQDGEQYF
TRBJ2-1	16	TRBV11-2	CASSLAGGSAYNEQFF
TRBJ1-5	15	TRBV28	CASSYRGRVDQPQHF
TRBJ2-6	16	TRBV4-2	CASSQDVISGANVLTF
TRBJ2-2	15	TRBV7-2	CASRGQGLVAGELFF
TRBJ2-6	14	TRBV7-9	CASSLVSGANVLTF
TRBJ2-7	13	TRBV28	CASSPSYSYEQYF
TRBJ2-2	15	TRBV11-2	CASSLGVVWTGELFF
TRBJ2-2	15	TRBV2	CASSETGFDTGELFF
TRBJ2-7	14	TRBV10-3	CAISGRDRGYEQYF
TRBJ2-7	15	TRBV28	CASKDRPGSGYEQYF
TRBJ2-7	16	TRBV15	CATSSPPGQGSYEQYF
TRBJ1-1	14	TRBV6-5	CASSYQGRNSEAFF
TRBJ2-3	13	TRBV6-4	CASSEGSTDTQYF
TRBJ2-1	14	TRBV19	CASKEAGSYNEQFF
TRBJ1-2	13	TRBV29-1	CSAGGRENYGYTF
TRBJ2-5	15	TRBV5-1	CASSSGTSDQETQYF
TRBJ1-5	15	TRBV7-6	CASSLVMGGNQPQHF
TRBJ1-2	13	TRBV29-1	CSVVTLGFYGYTF
TRBJ2-5	14	TRBV2	CASRVAGGPQTQYF
TRBJ2-1	14	TRBV11-2	CASSLSPFANEQFF
TRBJ1-2	18	TRBV4-1	CASSQDTSPGGLGYGYTF
TRBJ2-7	17	TRBV5-8	CASSVFRQEGSVYEQYF
TRBJ1-2	16	TRBV27	CASSLVGTGGHYGYTF
TRBJ2-5	15	TRBV18	CASSPVAGGRETQYF
TRBJ2-2	20	TRBV19	CASTNRQAGLAGGWTGELFF
TRBJ1-3	18	TRBV18	CASSPLITTISSGNTIYF
TRBJ2-7	13	TRBV27	CASSSTDRAEQYF
TRBJ1-5	12	TRBV19	CASSFSNQPQHF
TRBJ1-5	13	TRBV6-4	CASSAGPGQPQHF
TRBJ2-3	17	TRBV25-1	CASSAQGGQRAKDTQYF
TRBJ2-2	15	TRBV6-4	CASRPGTGGPGELFF
TRBJ2-2	14	TRBV4-2	CASSQESGTGELFF
TRBJ1-4	17	TRBV5-6	CASSRPRDRGRDEKLFF
TRBJ2-7	12	TRBV7-9	CASSRVGYEQYF
TRBJ2-1	14	TRBV9	CASSAGMLGNEQFF
TRBJ1-1	13	TRBV4-1	CASRRTVNTEAFF
TRBJ1-3	16	TRBV2	CASSVVKRAVGNTIYF
TRBJ2-7	13	TRBV30	CAWRIGFSYEQYF
TRBJ2-3	15	TRBV5-1	CASSLVVGMADTQYF
TRBJ2-5	14	TRBV6-6	CASSRTSAEETQYF
TRBJ1-1	11	TRBV19	CASSMQGEAFF
TRBJ1-3	16	TRBV9	CASSVASARAGNTIYF
TRBJ2-7	11	TRBV5-1	CASSLVDEQYF
TRBJ2-3	14	TRBV7-8	CASSRRTLTDTQYF
TRBJ2-7	13	TRBV5-1	CASSPAPGYEQYF
TRBJ2-3	14	TRBV28	CASSSAISTDTQYF
TRBJ2-1	15	TRBV7-9	CASSLLAGGGNEQFF